This record concerns one T cell receptor beta chain sequence. Antigen specificity is unknown. An end of the junction does not agree with germline; a read error may underlie this. These data come from a study of identical twins. Study results and caveats: Within cord blood, abundant beta clonotypes carried fewer insertions, but memory repertoires showed no such trend. The degree of excess twin sharing was weaker in beta out-of-frame sequences. Among monozygotic twins, out-of-frame TCR alpha sharing exceeded what models predicted.

cDNA molecules carried unique molecular identifiers, and template switching added a universal primer site. TCRdb analysed the 5' RACE reads with MiXCR anew, one entry per CDR3 protein. The table lists around 95,000 distinct CDR3 sequences, 5.9% of them singletons. Germline CDR1 is SGHRS and CDR2 is YFSETQ. The CDR3 spans 14 residues. This TCR was recovered from a woman aged 45-60 years in good health. Sequenced: memory T cells sorted from blood. The chain uses TRBV5-1 and TRBJ1-4; weak D call: TRBD1 (5 bases). This CDR3 reads CASSLQGSNENLFF. The CDR3 nucleotides are TGCGCCAGCAGCTTGCAGGGCTCTAATGAAAATCTGTTTTTT.